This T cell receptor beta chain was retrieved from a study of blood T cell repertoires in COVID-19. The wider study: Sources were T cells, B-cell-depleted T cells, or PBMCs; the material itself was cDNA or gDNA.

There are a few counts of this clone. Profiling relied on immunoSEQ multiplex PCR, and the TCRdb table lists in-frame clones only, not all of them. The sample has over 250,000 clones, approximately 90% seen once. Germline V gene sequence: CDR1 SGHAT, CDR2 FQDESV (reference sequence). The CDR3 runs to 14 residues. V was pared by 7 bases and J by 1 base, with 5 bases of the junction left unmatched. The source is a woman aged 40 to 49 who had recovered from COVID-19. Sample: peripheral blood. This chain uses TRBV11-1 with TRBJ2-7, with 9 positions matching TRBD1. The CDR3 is CASTRTGVSYEQYF. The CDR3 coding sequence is TGTGCCAGCACCCGGACAGGGGTTTCCTACGAGCAGTACTTC.